This TCR beta chain derives from a study of spatial heterogeneity in lung cancer. Stated time point: blood at routine non-recurrence follow-up after resection. Whole RNA came from tumor, nontumor lung or frozen PBMC and was sequenced without being sorted. Germline V gene lookup returns CDR1 LGHNA and CDR2 YSLEER. The CDR3 is made up of 14 amino acids. V was shortened by 1 base and J by 1 base, with 7 bases between the two germline ends. Each CDR3 protein gets one entry after TCRdb re-called the 5' RACE reads with MiXCR. The table lists roughly 120,000 distinct CDR3 sequences, more than 9% of them singletons.

The J gene is TRBJ1-1, the V gene TRBV4-3, with no clear D. The TCR originated in a male donor with early-stage non-small cell lung cancer. Specimen: PBMCs, collected at follow-up. CDR3 in DNA: TGCGCCAGCAGCCAAGGGACGAAGAACACTGAAGCTTTCTTT. Its protein product is CASSQGTKNTEAFF.